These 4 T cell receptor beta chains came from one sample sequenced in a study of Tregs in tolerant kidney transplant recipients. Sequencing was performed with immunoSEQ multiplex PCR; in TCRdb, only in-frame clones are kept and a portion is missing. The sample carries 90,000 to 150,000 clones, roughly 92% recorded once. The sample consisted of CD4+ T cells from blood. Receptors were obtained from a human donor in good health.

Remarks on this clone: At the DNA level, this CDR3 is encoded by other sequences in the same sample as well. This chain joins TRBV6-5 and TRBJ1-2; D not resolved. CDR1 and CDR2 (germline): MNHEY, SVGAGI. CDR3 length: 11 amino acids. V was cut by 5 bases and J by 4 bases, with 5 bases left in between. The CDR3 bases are TGTGCCAGCAGTGGAGGCTATGGCTACACCTTC. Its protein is CASSGGYGYTF.

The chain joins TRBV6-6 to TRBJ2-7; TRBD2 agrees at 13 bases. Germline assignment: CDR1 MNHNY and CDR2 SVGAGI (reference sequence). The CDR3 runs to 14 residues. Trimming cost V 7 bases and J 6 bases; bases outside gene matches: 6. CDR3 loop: CASNPGLAGSEQYF. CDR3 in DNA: TGTGCCAGCAACCCGGGACTAGCGGGATCCGAGCAGTACTTC.

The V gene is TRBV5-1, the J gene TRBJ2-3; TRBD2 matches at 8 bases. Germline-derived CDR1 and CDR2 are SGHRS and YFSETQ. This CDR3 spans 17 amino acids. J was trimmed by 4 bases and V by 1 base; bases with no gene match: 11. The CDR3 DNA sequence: TGCGCCAGCAGCTTGTCGCCGGGGGGGCCTGAGTCAGATACGCAGTATTTT. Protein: CASSLSPGGPESDTQYF.

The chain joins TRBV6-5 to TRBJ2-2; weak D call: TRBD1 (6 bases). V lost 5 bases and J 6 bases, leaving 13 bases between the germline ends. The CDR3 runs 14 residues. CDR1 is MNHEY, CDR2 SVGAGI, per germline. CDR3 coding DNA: TGTGCCAGCAGTGCCTACAGGGTCTCCGGGGAGCTGTTTTTT. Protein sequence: CASSAYRVSGELFF.